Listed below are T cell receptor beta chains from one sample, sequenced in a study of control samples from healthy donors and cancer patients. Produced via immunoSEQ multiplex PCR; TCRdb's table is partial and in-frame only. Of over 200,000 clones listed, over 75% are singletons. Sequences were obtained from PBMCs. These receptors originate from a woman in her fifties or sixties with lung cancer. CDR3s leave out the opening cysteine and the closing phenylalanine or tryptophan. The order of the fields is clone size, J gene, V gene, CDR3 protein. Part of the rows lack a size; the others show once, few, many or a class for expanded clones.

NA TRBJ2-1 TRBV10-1 ASSESAGGDEQF
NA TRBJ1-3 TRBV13 ASSLTGLGNTIY
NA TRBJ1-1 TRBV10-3 AISEATEAF
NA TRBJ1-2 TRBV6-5 ASSYRGYGYT
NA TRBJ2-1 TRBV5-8 ASSFGQGNYNEQF
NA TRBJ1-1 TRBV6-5 ASTGTGVTEAF
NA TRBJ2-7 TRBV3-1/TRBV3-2 ASSQEAEQY
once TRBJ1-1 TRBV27 ASSLNGQLMNTEAF
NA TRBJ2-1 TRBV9 ASTGTGRNEQF
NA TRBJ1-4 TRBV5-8 ASSPGNPATNEKLF
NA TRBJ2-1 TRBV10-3 AISEGSLNEQF
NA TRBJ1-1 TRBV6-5 ASSSADRAEAF
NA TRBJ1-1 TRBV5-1 ASSRAGQGFSTEAF
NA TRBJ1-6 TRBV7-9 ASSLDPGGSPLH
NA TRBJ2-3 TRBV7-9 ASSFGADSTDTQY
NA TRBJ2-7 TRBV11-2 ASSPTGGIAYEQY
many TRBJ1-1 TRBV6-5 ATGSGGANTEAF
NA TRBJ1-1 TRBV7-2 ASSFSGGVAF
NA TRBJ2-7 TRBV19 ASSTIAGGDYEQY
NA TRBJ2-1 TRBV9 ASSVEALGNEQF
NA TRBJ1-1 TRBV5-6 ASSLWGGDTEAF
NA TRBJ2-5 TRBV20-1 SASSTTQETQY
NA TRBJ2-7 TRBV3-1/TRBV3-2 ASSQGRVNHEQY
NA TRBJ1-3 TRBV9 ASSVDDISGNTIY
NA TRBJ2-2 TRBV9 ASSVVSGGASELF
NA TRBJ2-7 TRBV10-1 ASSEQGQEQY
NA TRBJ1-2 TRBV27 ASSSLTGNYGYT
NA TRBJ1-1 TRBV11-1 ASSPSWGDTEAF
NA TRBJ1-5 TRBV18 ASSLGQGDQPQH
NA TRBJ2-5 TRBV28 ASSSRQGPIRRETQY
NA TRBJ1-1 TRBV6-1 ASSEGGRMNTEAF